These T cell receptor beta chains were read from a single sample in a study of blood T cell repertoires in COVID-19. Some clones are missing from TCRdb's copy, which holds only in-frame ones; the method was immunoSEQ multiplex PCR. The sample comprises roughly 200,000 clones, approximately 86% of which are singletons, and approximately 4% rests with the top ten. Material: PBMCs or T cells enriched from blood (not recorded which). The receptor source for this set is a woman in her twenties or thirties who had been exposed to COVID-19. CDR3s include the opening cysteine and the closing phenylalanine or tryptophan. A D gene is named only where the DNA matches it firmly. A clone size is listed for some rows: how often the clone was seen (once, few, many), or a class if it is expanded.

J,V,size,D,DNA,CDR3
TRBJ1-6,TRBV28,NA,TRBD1,TGTGCCAGCAGTACGACAGGGGCGGACTATAATTCACCCCTCCACTTT,CASSTTGADYNSPLHF
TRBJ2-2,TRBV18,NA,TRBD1,TGTGCCAGCTCAGCTCGGACAGGGCCGAACACCGGGGAGCTGTTTTTT,CASSARTGPNTGELFF
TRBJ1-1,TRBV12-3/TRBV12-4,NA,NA,TGTGCCAGCAGTTTATGGGGGCTCACTGAAGCTTTCTTT,CASSLWGLTEAFF
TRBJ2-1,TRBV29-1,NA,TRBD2,TGCAGCGTTGTAGGGGGACTAGCGGGGAGTGTTGGTGGCAATGAGCAGTTCTTC,CSVVGGLAGSVGGNEQFF
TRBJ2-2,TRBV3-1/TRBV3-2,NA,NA,TGTGCCAGCAGCCAAGGGCCGAACACCGGGGAGCTGTTTTTT,CASSQGPNTGELFF
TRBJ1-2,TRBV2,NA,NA,TGTGCCAGCAGTCCCCAGGGTGGCGCTGGCTACACCTTC,CASSPQGGAGYTF
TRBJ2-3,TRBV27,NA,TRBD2,TGTGCCAGCAGGACTAGCGGGGGGGACACAGATACGCAGTATTTT,CASRTSGGDTDTQYF
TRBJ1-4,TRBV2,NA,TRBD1,TGTGCCAGCAGTGTAGAGGGACAGACTAATGAAAAACTGTTTTTT,CASSVEGQTNEKLFF
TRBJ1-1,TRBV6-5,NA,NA,TGTGCCAGCAGGATGACAGATCTGAACACTGAAGCTTTCTTT,CASRMTDLNTEAFF
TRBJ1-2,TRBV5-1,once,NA,TGCGCCAGCAGCTTGGGCGGGGGAGGCTATGGCTACACCTTC,CASSLGGGGYGYTF
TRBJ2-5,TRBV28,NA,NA,TGTGCCAGCAGTTTAGGACTCGCGAATCAAGAGACCCAGTACTTC,CASSLGLANQETQYF
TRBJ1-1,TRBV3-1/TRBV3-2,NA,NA,TGTGCCAGCAGCCACTCGGGGAACACTGAAGCTTTCTTT,CASSHSGNTEAFF
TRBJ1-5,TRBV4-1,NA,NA,TGCGCCAGCAGCCAAGAAGTGTACACACCCAATCAGCCCCAGCATTTT,CASSQEVYTPNQPQHF
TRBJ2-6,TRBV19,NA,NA,TGTGCCAGTAGTAGGGGCGCTGGGGCCAACGTCCTGACTTTC,CASSRGAGANVLTF
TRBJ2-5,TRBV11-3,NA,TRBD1,TGTGCCAGCAGCTTAGTTGCGACAGGGTTGGCGACCCAGTACTTC,CASSLVATGLATQYF
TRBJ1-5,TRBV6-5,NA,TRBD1,TGTGCCAGCAGTTCCACAGGGGACCTGGTGCAGCCCCAGCATTTT,CASSSTGDLVQPQHF
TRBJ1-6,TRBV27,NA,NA,TGTGCCAGCAGCTCCGACAGGAATAATTCACCCCTCCACTTT,CASSSDRNNSPLHF
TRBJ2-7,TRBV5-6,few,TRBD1,TGTGCCAGCAGCGGCCGGACAGGGGGCGACGAGCAGTACTTC,CASSGRTGGDEQYF
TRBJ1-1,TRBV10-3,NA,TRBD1,TGTGCCACCGGGGTAGGACAGGGGAACACTGAAGCTTTCTTT,CATGVGQGNTEAFF
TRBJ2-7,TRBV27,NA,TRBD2,TGTGCCACCCTACCTAGCGGGGGGGCCTCCTACGAGCAGTACTTC,CATLPSGGASYEQYF
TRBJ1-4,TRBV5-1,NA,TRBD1,TGCGCCAGCTCAGGGACAGGGGGGTCCGCAACTAATGAAAAACTGTTTTTT,CASSGTGGSATNEKLFF
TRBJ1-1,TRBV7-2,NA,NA,TGTGCCAGCAGCTTAATTGGAGGGATGAACACTGAAGCTTTCTTT,CASSLIGGMNTEAFF
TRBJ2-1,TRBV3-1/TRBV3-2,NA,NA,TGTGCCAGCAGCCAAGATCCCCACAGGGTGGATGAGCAGTTCTTC,CASSQDPHRVDEQFF
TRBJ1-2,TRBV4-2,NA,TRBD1,TGTGCCAGCAGCCAAGGGGTCGGGACAGGGCATTATGGCTACACCTTC,CASSQGVGTGHYGYTF
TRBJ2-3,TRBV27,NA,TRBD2,TGTGCCAGCAGTTTCCAGACTAGCGGAGCAGATACGCAGTATTTT,CASSFQTSGADTQYF
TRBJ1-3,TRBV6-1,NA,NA,TGTGCCAGCAGTGAAGTAGGGGCTGGAAACACCATATATTTT,CASSEVGAGNTIYF
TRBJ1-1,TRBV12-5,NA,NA,TGTGCTAGTGCCGCGTGGGGCGCAGGAGCTTTCTTT,CASAAWGAGAFF
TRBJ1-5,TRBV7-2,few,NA,TGTGCCAGCAGTTTACAGGGTGGTCAGCCCCAGCATTTT,CASSLQGGQPQHF
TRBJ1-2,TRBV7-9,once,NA,TGTGCCAGCAGCTTAGTGGGCAGGGAAAACTATGGCTACACCTTC,CASSLVGRENYGYTF
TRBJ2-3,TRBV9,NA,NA,TGTGCCAGCAGCCCAGGGGTGGACAGCACAGATACGCAGTATTTT,CASSPGVDSTDTQYF
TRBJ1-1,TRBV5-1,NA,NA,TGCGCCAGCAGCTTAAGACAGGAAAGCACTGAAGCTTTCTTT,CASSLRQESTEAFF
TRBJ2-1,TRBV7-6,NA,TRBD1,TGTGCCAGCAGCTTGGGGACAGGGCTGTACAATGAGCAGTTCTTC,CASSLGTGLYNEQFF
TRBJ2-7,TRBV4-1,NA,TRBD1,TGCGCCAGCAGCCAGGTACAGGGGGCGTTTGACGAGCAGTACTTC,CASSQVQGAFDEQYF
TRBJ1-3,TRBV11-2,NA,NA,TGTGCCAGCAACCAACAGGGAACTGGAAACACCATATATTTT,CASNQQGTGNTIYF
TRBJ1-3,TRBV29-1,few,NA,TGCAGCGTTGAAGATGCTGGAGGGGCCATATATTTT,CSVEDAGGAIYF
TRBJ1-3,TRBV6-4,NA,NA,TGTGCCAGCAGGGTATTATACTCTGTTGGAAACACCATATATTTT,CASRVLYSVGNTIYF
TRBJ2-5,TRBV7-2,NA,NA,TGTGCCAGCAGCTTAGGTTGGAGGCTCCAAGAGACCCAGTACTTC,CASSLGWRLQETQYF
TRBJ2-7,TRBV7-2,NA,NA,TGTGCCAGCAGCTTAGATGTGTCGCGCTCCTACGAGCAGTACTTC,CASSLDVSRSYEQYF
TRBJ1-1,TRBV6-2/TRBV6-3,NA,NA,TGTGCCAGCAGTTACGAGGGCGACACTGAAGCTTTCTTT,CASSYEGDTEAFF
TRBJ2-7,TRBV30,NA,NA,TGTGCCTGGATTCCTCGAGGAGGGACAGTTCTCTTGGAGCAGTACTTC,CAWIPRGGTVLLEQYF
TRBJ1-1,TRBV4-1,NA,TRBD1,TGCGCCAGCAGCCAAGAGACAGGGTATCGGACTGAAGCTTTCTTT,CASSQETGYRTEAFF
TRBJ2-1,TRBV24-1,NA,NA,TGTGCCACCAGTGATGGGGGCGATGAGCAGTTCTTC,CATSDGGDEQFF
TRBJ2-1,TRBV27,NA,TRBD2,TGTGCCAGCAGTTTATCGGAGCGGGGGAGGAATGAGCAGTTCTTC,CASSLSERGRNEQFF
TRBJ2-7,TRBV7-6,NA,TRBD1,TGTGCCAGCAGCTTAAGCATGACAGGGGGGGGTTTCTACGAGCAGTACTTC,CASSLSMTGGGFYEQYF
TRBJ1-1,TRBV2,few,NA,TGTGCCAGCAGCGAGTCGACATTTGAAGCTTTCTTT,CASSESTFEAFF
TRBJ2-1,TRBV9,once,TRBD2,TGTGCCAGCAGCGCCCCTAGCGGGGTATCGTACAATGAGCAGTTCTTC,CASSAPSGVSYNEQFF
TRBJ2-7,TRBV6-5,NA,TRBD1,TGTGCCAGCAGTACGCGGGACAGGGGGGACTACGAGCAGTACTTC,CASSTRDRGDYEQYF
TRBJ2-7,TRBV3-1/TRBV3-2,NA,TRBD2,TGTGCCAGCAGCCCAAGGACTAGCGGGGGCTCCTTTTCCTACGAGCAGTACTTC,CASSPRTSGGSFSYEQYF
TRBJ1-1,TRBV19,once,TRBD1,TGTGCCAGTAGTTCACAGGGGGACACTGAAGCTTTCTTT,CASSSQGDTEAFF
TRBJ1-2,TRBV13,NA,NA,TGTGCCAGCAGCTTACAGCAGGGAAGTTTGGTCTTTGGCTATGGCTACACCTTC,CASSLQQGSLVFGYGYTF
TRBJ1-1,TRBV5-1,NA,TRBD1,TGCGCCAGCAGCTTGGCCTCCGGGACAGGGGTCACTGAAGCTTTCTTT,CASSLASGTGVTEAFF
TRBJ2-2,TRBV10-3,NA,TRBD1,TGTGCCATCAGTGAGTTTGACAGGGGTGGTACCGGGGAGCTGTTTTTT,CAISEFDRGGTGELFF
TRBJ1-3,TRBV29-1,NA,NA,TGCAGCGTTGCAGGGGTGGGAGGAAACACCATATATTTT,CSVAGVGGNTIYF
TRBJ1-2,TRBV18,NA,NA,TGTGCCAGCTCACCATCAGGGAACTATGGCTACACCTTC,CASSPSGNYGYTF
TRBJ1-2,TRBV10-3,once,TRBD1,TGTGCCATCAGTGAAGGGACAGGGTATGGCTACACCTTC,CAISEGTGYGYTF